The 11 T cell receptor beta chains below come from one sample, sequenced in a study of T cells expressing NK-cell markers. TCRdb re-called the 5' RACE reads; every CDR3 protein appears as one record, without DNA. The table lists 400,000 to 500,000 distinct CDR3 sequences. Sequenced sample: blood T cells: a sorted CD56 or NKG2C T cell subset, CD4+ or CD8+ T cells, or bulk PBMC T cells (not recorded which). The origin of the receptors is a woman aged 18-69 years in good health.

The rearrangement links TRBV12-3 or TRBV12-4 to TRBJ2-3; TCRdb returns TRBD1, unconfirmable since there is no DNA. The CDR3 spans 15 residues. This CDR3 is CASSLGQPITDTQYF.

This chain uses TRBV19 with TRBJ2-1. The CDR3 sequence is 16 residues long. Germline-derived CDR1 and CDR2 are LNHDA and SQIVND (reference sequence). CDR3 sequence: CASTDASGSPYNEQFF.

The gene calls are TRBV6-1 and TRBJ1-4. The CDR3 is made up of 17 amino acids. Germline CDR1 MNHNS, CDR2 SASEGT. The CDR3 sequence: CASSEARRIATNEKLFF.

The rearrangement uses TRBV12-3 or TRBV12-4 and TRBJ2-3; TCRdb reports TRBD2, a call that lacks DNA to check it against. There are 14 residues in the CDR3. This CDR3 is CASTNGKDTDTQYF.

This chain connects TRBV12-3 or TRBV12-4 to TRBJ1-5; lacking DNA, the TRBD1 call made by TCRdb goes unchecked. There are 16 residues in the CDR3. CDR3 amino acids: CASSPLGSGGDQPQHF.

V is TRBV6-1 and J is TRBJ1-6; the TRBD1 assignment by TCRdb is unverifiable without DNA. The germline gives CDR1 MNHNS, CDR2 SASEGT. This CDR3 is 15 amino acids long. CDR3 region: CASSGSRQGSSPLHF.

The J gene is TRBJ2-3, the V gene TRBV9; the TCRdb call, TRBD1, lacks DNA for checking. This CDR3 has 17 residues. Germline V gene lookup returns CDR1 SGDLS and CDR2 YYNGEE. This CDR3 is CASSGSLGTTYTDTQYF.

The chain has TRBV7-3 and TRBJ2-1; TCRdb indicates TRBD2, and absent DNA this call remains unverified. Germline V gene data show CDR1 as SGHTA and CDR2 as FQGTGA. The CDR3 runs 15 residues. This CDR3 reads CASSLRGASYNEQFF.

The chain recombines TRBV24-1 with TRBJ2-1; checking the TCRdb D call of TRBD1 is not possible without DNA. This CDR3 spans 18 amino acids. Germline V gene sequence: CDR1 KGHDR, CDR2 SFDVKD. The CDR3 region is CATSDLDRPDSSYNEQFF.

This sequence joins TRBV6-2 or TRBV6-3 and TRBJ2-2; the TCRdb call, TRBD2, lacks DNA for checking. Germline CDR1 reads MNHEY; CDR2 reads SVGEGT. This CDR3 region has 14 residues. The CDR3 here is CASKVAGTAGELFF.

The genes are TRBV20-1 and TRBJ1-5; TCRdb picks TRBD1, but there is no DNA to check that call. The germline CDR1 and CDR2 sequences are DFQATT and SNEGSKA (reference sequence). The CDR3 extends over 13 amino acids. The CDR3: CSARGASNQPQHF.